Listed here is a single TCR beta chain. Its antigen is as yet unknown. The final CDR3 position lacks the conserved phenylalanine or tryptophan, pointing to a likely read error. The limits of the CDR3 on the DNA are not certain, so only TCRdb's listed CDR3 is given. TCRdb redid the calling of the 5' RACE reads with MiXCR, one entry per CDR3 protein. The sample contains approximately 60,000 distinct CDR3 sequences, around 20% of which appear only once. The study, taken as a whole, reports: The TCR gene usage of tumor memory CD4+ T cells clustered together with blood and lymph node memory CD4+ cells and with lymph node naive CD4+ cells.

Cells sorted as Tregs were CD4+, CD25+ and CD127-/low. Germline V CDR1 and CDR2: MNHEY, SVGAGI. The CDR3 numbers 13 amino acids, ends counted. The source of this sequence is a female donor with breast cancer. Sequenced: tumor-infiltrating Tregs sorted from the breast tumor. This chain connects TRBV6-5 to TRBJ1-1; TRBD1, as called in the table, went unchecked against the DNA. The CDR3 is CASSYQGNTEAFL.